This T cell receptor beta chain was profiled in a study of spatial heterogeneity in lung cancer. Study as a whole: Each distinct TCR and UMI combination averaged more than ten appearances in raw reads.

As to time point: sample taken at primary tumor resection. TCRs were sequenced from unsorted whole RNA of tumor, nontumor lung or PBMC. A total of about 73 untreated early-stage non-small cell lung cancer patients served as donors. Whole-study results and caveats: More often at tumor resection than at routine follow-up, ubiquitous expanded tumor TCRs were detected in the blood.

In the library, each TCR cDNA molecule bore its own unique molecular identifier. Each CDR3 protein is one row after TCRdb ran MiXCR on the 5' RACE reads. The data contain tens of thousands of distinct CDR3 sequences, about 4.6% of them singletons. Germline V lookup: CDR1 DFQATT, CDR2 SNEGSKA (reference sequence). V was trimmed by 6 bases and J by 0 bases, leaving 11 bases between them. The CDR3 sequence is 13 residues long. A remark on this clonotype: Its target is unknown.

The sample consisted of PBMCs, taken at surgery. The chain couples TRBV20-1 to TRBJ1-1; D is ambiguous. The receptor was isolated from a male donor with early-stage non-small cell lung cancer. The CDR3 DNA reads TGCAGTGCCCCCCCGATCCTGAACACTGAAGCTTTCTTT. This encodes CSAPPILNTEAFF.